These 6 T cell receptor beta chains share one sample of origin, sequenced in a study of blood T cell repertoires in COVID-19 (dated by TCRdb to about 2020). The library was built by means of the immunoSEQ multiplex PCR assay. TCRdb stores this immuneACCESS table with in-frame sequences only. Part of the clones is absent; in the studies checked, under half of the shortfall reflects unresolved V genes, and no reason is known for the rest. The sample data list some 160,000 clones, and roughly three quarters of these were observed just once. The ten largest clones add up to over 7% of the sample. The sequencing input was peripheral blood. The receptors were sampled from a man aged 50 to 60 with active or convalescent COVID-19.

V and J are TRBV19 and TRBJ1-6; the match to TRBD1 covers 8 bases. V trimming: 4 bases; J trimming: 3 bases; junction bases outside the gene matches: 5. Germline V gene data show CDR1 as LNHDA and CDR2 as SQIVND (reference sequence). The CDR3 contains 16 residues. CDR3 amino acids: CASSTPDRGYNSPLHF. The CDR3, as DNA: TGTGCCAGTAGTACCCCCGACAGGGGCTATAATTCACCCCTCCACTTT.

Here the CDR3 reads CASSVGVGRANNEQFF. CDR3 bases: TGTGCCAGCAGCGTAGGGGTCGGGAGGGCCAATAATGAGCAGTTCTTC. V is TRBV9 and J is TRBJ2-1; TRBD2 agrees at 8 bases. After removal of 0 bases from V and 7 bases from J, the junction contained 9 bases not matched to a gene. The germline CDR1 and CDR2 sequences are SGDLS and YYNGEE. The length of the CDR3 is 16 residues.

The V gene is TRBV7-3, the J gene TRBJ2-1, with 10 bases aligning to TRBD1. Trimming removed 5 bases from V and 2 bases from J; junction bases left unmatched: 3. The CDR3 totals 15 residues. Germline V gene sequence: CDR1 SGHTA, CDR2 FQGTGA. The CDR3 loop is CASSTTGGAYNEQFF. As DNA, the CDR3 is TGTGCCAGCAGCACGACAGGGGGCGCCTACAATGAGCAGTTCTTC.

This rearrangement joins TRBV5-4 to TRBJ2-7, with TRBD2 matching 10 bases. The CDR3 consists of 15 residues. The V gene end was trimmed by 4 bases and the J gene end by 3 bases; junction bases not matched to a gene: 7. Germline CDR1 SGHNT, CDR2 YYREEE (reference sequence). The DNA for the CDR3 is TGTGCCAGCAGCCCCGGACTAGCGGAGGGCTACGAGCAGTACTTC. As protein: CASSPGLAEGYEQYF. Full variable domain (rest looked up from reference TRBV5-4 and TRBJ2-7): ETGVTQSPTHLIKTRGQQVTLRCSSQSGHNTVSWYQQALGQGPQFIFQYYREEENGRGNFPPRFSGLQFPNYSSELNVNALELDDSALYLCASSPGLAEGYEQYFGPGTRLTVT.

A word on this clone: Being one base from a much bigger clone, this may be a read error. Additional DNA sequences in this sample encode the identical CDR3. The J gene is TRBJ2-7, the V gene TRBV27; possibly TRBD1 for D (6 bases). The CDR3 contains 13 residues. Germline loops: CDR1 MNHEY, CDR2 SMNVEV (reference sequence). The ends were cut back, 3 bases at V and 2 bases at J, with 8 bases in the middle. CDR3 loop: CASSLPGAYEQYF. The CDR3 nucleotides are TGTGCCAGCAGTTTGCCAGGGGCCTACGAGCAGTACTTC.

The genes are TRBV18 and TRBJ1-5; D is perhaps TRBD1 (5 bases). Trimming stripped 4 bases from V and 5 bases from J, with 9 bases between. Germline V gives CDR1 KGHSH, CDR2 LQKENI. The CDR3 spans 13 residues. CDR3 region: CASSQRGDQPQHF. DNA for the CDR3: TGTGCCAGCTCACAAAGGGGTGATCAGCCCCAGCATTTT.